These 22 T cell receptor beta chains were sequenced from one sample in a study of blood T cells in healthy people across ages. Combining a sample-barcoded 5' primer with a J-beta primer mix, a second PCR ran for roughly 7 to 12 cycles. MiXCR was run by TCRdb on the 5' RACE reads, yielding one entry per CDR3 protein. The profile shows about 1.5 million distinct CDR3 sequences, 35% to 45% of them singletons. Sequenced material: blood. The receptors originated from a woman aged 18 to 35 in good health.

This rearrangement joins TRBV15 to TRBJ2-3; 9 bases line up with TRBD2. There are 15 residues in the CDR3. J lost 3 bases, V lost 4 bases, and 5 bases had no gene match. Germline V gene data show CDR1 as LNHNV and CDR2 as YYDKDF (reference sequence). The CDR3 DNA reads as TGTGCCACCAGCAAAGGACTAGCGAGAACAGATACGCAGTATTTT. This translates into CATSKGLARTDTQYF.

The chain has TRBV7-2 and TRBJ2-7, with TRBD2 identical over 12 bases. Germline CDR1 SGHTA, CDR2 FQGNSA. The CDR3 has 16 amino acids. V was clipped by 0 bases and J by 4 bases; unmatched bases: 4. CDR3 bases: TGTGCCAGCAGCTTAGCAGGACTAGCGGGGACATACGAGCAGTACTTC. Its protein product is CASSLAGLAGTYEQYF.

The sample holds one count of this clonotype. The V call is TRBV29-1, the J call TRBJ2-1; D call uncertain. Trimming took off 3 bases at V and 5 bases at J, with 8 bases between the two ends. Per the germline V gene, CDR1 is SQVTM and CDR2 is ANQGSEA. The CDR3 is 12 amino acids. CDR3 loop: CSVENNNNEQFF. The CDR3 DNA reads TGCAGCGTTGAGAACAACAACAATGAGCAGTTCTTC.

This clonotype was found a few times. This chain connects TRBV13 to TRBJ2-5, with 7 bases identical to TRBD1. The CDR3 covers 14 residues. Germline loops: CDR1 PRHDT, CDR2 FYEKMQ (reference sequence). V shed 5 bases, J shed 4 bases, and the junction held 7 bases outside the gene matches. Here the CDR3 DNA reads TGTGCCAGCAGCCCAAGGGACAGTAGAGAGACCCAGTACTTC. Translated, it gives CASSPRDSRETQYF.

This sequence joins TRBV5-1 and TRBJ2-7; the D is unclear. This CDR3 contains 15 residues. V was trimmed by 6 bases and J by 2 bases, leaving 18 bases between them. Per germline, CDR1 SGHRS and CDR2 YFSETQ. The CDR3 DNA is TGCGCCAGCAACCTAGAGACATCGGTAACCTACGAGCAGTACTTC. This codes for CASNLETSVTYEQYF.

CDR3 nucleotide sequence: TGTGCCAGCAGCCAAGAAAGACATGGTGTTGTGCAGTACTTC. Translated, it gives CASSQERHGVVQYF. This chain joins TRBV14 and TRBJ2-7, with D hard to call. CDR1 and CDR2 (germline): SGHDN, FVKESK. The ends were cut back, 0 bases at V and 9 bases at J, with 15 bases in the middle. The CDR3 contains 14 residues.

V is TRBV7-9 and J is TRBJ2-1, with 8 bases fitting TRBD2. This CDR3 spans 16 amino acids. V gave up 0 bases and J gave up 5 bases; unmatched junction bases: 6. Looked up from germline, CDR1 is SEHNR and CDR2 is FQNEAQ (reference sequence). This CDR3 reads CASSLASGIVHNEQFF. The CDR3 nucleotides are TGTGCCAGCAGCTTAGCTAGCGGGATTGTCCACAATGAGCAGTTCTTC.

The chain has TRBV9 and TRBJ2-1; no definite D call. Trimming removed 3 bases at V and 4 bases at J, with 11 bases between. Per germline, CDR1 SGDLS and CDR2 YYNGEE. The CDR3 extends over 14 amino acids. CDR3 DNA: TGTGCCAGCAGCGGGCCCGTCGGATACAATGAGCAGTTCTTC. This gives the protein CASSGPVGYNEQFF.

This clonotype was seen a handful of times. The rearrangement links TRBV20-1 to TRBJ1-6; weak D call: TRBD1 (6 bases). Germline loops: CDR1 DFQATT, CDR2 SNEGSKA (reference sequence). The CDR3 is 13 residues long. Trimming stripped 6 bases from V and 8 bases from J, with 14 bases between. For the CDR3, the DNA is TGCAGTGCCTCGGGGGCAGGGGATTCACCCCTCCACTTT. Amino acid sequence: CSASGAGDSPLHF.

The gene calls are TRBV3-1 and TRBJ2-5, with D possibly being TRBD2 (6 bases). Near its end, the DNA agrees better with TRBJ2-7, so the J call may be wrong. The CDR3 is 14 residues long. Per germline, CDR1 LGHDT and CDR2 YNNKEL (reference sequence). The CDR3: CASSLGGTGVEQYF. CDR3 nucleotide sequence: TGTGCCAGCAGCCTAGGCGGGACGGGAGTCGAGCAGTACTTC.

J is TRBJ2-3 and V is TRBV29-1, with TRBD1 as a possible D gene (5 bases). Germline CDR1 reads SQVTM; CDR2 reads ANQGSEA. Trimming pared 3 bases from V and 2 bases from J, leaving 15 bases between. The CDR3 covers 15 residues. CDR3 DNA: TGCAGCGTTGACAGGACAAGCCTTCCCACAGATACGCAGTATTTT. It specifies CSVDRTSLPTDTQYF.

The chain joins TRBV4-1 to TRBJ1-2; 7 positions agree with TRBD1. Germline lookup yields CDR1 MGHRA and CDR2 YSYEKL. This CDR3 contains 17 residues. J lost 2 bases, V lost 0 bases, and 9 bases had no gene match. Here the CDR3 reads CASSQDWRHRGNYGYTF. For the CDR3, the DNA is TGCGCCAGCAGCCAAGATTGGCGTCACAGGGGAAACTATGGCTACACCTTC.

This clonotype was observed a few times. The chain combines TRBV20-1 with TRBJ2-3, with a weak D call TRBD2 (5 bases). Per the germline V gene, CDR1 is DFQATT and CDR2 is SNEGSKA (reference sequence). This CDR3 spans 15 amino acids. Trimming took 0 bases from V and 0 from J, leaving 10 bases between them. CDR3 in amino acids: CSAREWPSSTDTQYF. Here the CDR3 DNA reads TGCAGTGCTAGAGAGTGGCCTAGCAGCACAGATACGCAGTATTTT.

This clonotype has a handful of counts. This rearrangement joins TRBV6-5 to TRBJ1-2, with a weak D call TRBD1 (6 bases). There are 15 residues in the CDR3. Between the trimmed V and J ends, which lost 0 bases and 4 bases, there was a span of 12 bases. Germline CDR1 reads MNHEY; CDR2 reads SVGAGI. In nucleotides, the CDR3 is TGTGCCAGCAGTTACTCGAGGCGGGGGGCCTATGGCTACACCTTC. Its translation is CASSYSRRGAYGYTF.

The sample holds a few counts of this clonotype. A read error may produce the germline difference seen at one junction end. V is TRBV5-6 and J is TRBJ2-1; D unresolved. The germline CDR1 and CDR2 sequences are SGHDT and YYEEEE. This CDR3 region has 17 residues. The CDR3 nucleotides are TGTGCCAGCAGCTTGACTACAAGTTTTAGCTCCTGCAATGAGCAGTTCTTC. Translated, it gives CASSLTTSFSSCNEQFF.

The genes are TRBV3-1 and TRBJ1-1; D call uncertain. Germline V CDR1 and CDR2: LGHDT, YNNKEL (reference sequence). The CDR3 extends over 16 amino acids. The germline V and J ends were trimmed by 0 bases and 1 base, with 12 bases remaining between them. CDR3 nucleotide sequence: TGTGCCAGCAGCCAAGATAAGGACGGCACGAACACTGAAGCTTTCTTT. Amino acids: CASSQDKDGTNTEAFF.

The chain recombines TRBV6-2 or TRBV6-3 with TRBJ2-2; TRBD1 agrees at 7 bases. This CDR3 is built from 16 residues. With V trimmed by 0 bases and J by 4 bases, 5 bases remained unmatched. The V gene's germline CDR1 is MNHEY and CDR2 SVGEGT. The CDR3 region is CASSYSGRGFTGELFF. The CDR3 DNA reads TGTGCCAGCAGTTACTCTGGCAGGGGGTTCACCGGGGAGCTGTTTTTT.

This chain joins TRBV12-3 or TRBV12-4 and TRBJ1-2, with D possibly TRBD1 on 5 matching bases. The length of the CDR3 is 13 residues. V gave up 10 bases and J gave up 9 bases, with 21 bases separating them. The CDR3 DNA sequence: TGTGCCAACAGCCTAAACCAGGGTAGGCGCTACACCTTC. Translation gives CANSLNQGRRYTF.

This rearrangement joins TRBV10-3 to TRBJ1-1; D remains unclear. V lost 3 bases and J 0 bases, leaving 14 bases between the germline ends. There are 16 residues in the CDR3. Germline CDR1 reads ENHRY; CDR2 reads SYGVKD. CDR3 region: CAISEKGVRMNTEAFF. CDR3 nucleotide sequence: TGTGCCATCAGTGAAAAGGGTGTCAGGATGAACACTGAAGCTTTCTTT.

This clonotype was picked up a small number of times. This chain's CDR3 is CASSYTGTISYNEQFF. CDR3 coding DNA: TGTGCCAGCAGTTATACCGGGACGATTTCCTACAATGAGCAGTTCTTC. This sequence joins TRBV7-3 and TRBJ2-1, with D possibly called TRBD1 or TRBD2 (5 bases each). This CDR3 contains 16 residues. CDR1 SGHTA and CDR2 FQGTGA come from the germline V gene. V shed 6 bases and J shed 1 base, with 16 bases lying between them.

This chain links TRBV7-9 with TRBJ2-7; the D is unclear. CDR3 length: 11 residues. Germline values: CDR1 SEHNR, CDR2 FQNEAQ (reference sequence). V gave up 7 bases and J gave up 4 bases, with 8 bases separating them. DNA for the CDR3: TGTGCCAGCATAGGCCAGTACGAGCAGTACTTC. This codes for CASIGQYEQYF.

This chain connects TRBV3-1 to TRBJ1-2; D perhaps matches TRBD1 (5 bases). This CDR3 comprises 13 residues. V lost 6 bases and J lost 6, with 14 bases in between. Germline V gene lookup returns CDR1 LGHDT and CDR2 YNNKEL (reference sequence). CDR3 nucleotide sequence: TGTGCCAGCAGACAGCTGGGGCGTAATGGCTACACCTTC. Its translation is CASRQLGRNGYTF.